This T cell receptor beta chain was found in a study of Ad26.COV2.S vaccination and SARS-CoV-2 variants. Across the whole study: Within the COV1001 Ad26.COV2.S trial arm, the donor was enrolled. The study gave Ad26.COV2.S intramuscularly, once or twice 56 days apart.

The treatment was: 15 to 20 received Ad26.COV2.S at low or high dose, single or two shots; about 5 received placebo; per-sample allocation not given. Day 63 following the first vaccine or placebo injection was when the samples were taken. Boston provided a donor who was an adult aged 18-55 years. Trimming removed 5 bases from V and 3 bases from J, with 10 bases in between. Germline V gene lookup returns CDR1 LNHDA and CDR2 SQIVND (reference sequence). This CDR3 region has 14 residues. Profiled with immunoSEQ multiplex PCR; TCRdb holds only in-frame clones, not every one. The profile shows about 350,000 clones, about 87% of them singletons.

The chain has TRBV19 and TRBJ1-4, with D unresolved. This receptor was taken from a person between 18 and 65 years old who received the Ad26.COV2.S COVID-19 vaccine or a placebo. Specimen: peripheral blood, collected in a trial of Ad26.COV2.S vaccine versus placebo. For the CDR3, the DNA is TGTGCCAGTAGTCCCAAAAGGGCTAATGAAAAACTGTTTTTT. Translation: CASSPKRANEKLFF. Complete variable domain (other parts from reference TRBV19 and TRBJ1-4): DGGITQSPKYLFRKEGQNVTLSCEQNLNHDAMYWYRQDPGQGLRLIYYSQIVNDFQKGDIAEGYSVSREKKESFPLTVTSAQKNPTAFYLCASSPKRANEKLFFGSGTQLSVL.